This section outlines one T cell receptor (beta chain) sequence together with its context. Its antigen is not identified. The PCR ran on 60 Vbeta and 13 Jbeta primers. Assay: immunoSEQ multiplex PCR; the TCRdb copy retains only in-frame clones and omits some. This sample carries 140,000 to 150,000 clones, roughly 82% of them seen once, and the ten largest clones take nearly 3.5%. The data derive from a study of cytomegalovirus exposure and HLA in healthy donors. General study findings and limits: In a later analysis, V- and J-gene trimming of beta chains associated with a DCLRE1C missense variant, replicated independently. Some public TCRs appeared in many individuals, while most sequences were rare.

The source is a male donor in good health and CMV-seronegative. Sequencing was performed on PBMCs.

The CDR3 region has the DNA TGTGCCAGCAGTGAGAGCCGGGATGCTGAAGCTTTCTTT. It yields the protein CASSESRDAEAFF. This sequence joins TRBV6-1 and TRBJ1-1; D is uncertain. The germline gives CDR1 MNHNS, CDR2 SASEGT. Trimming pared 3 bases from V and 6 bases from J, leaving 11 bases between. The CDR3 extends over 13 amino acids.